Shown below are 16 T cell receptor beta chains from a single sample sequenced in a study of cytomegalovirus exposure and HLA in healthy donors. Use of 60 Vbeta and 13 Jbeta primers characterized the PCR. Assay used: immunoSEQ multiplex PCR; TCRdb lists only in-frame clones, some missing. In the table there are about 170,000 clones, 70% to 90% of which are singletons. Input material: PBMCs. All receptors derive from a male donor in good health and CMV-seronegative.

This clone was detected once. The chain combines TRBV25-1 with TRBJ2-1, with D possibly matching TRBD1 (6 bases). V lost 6 bases and J 15 bases, leaving 18 bases between the germline ends. Germline V lookup: CDR1 MGHDK, CDR2 SYGVNS. The CDR3 has 12 amino acids. In nucleotides, the CDR3 is TGTGCCAGCAGCGCCGCCGGGACAATCGCGTTCTTC. Amino acid sequence: CASSAAGTIAFF.

The V and J genes are TRBV29-1 and TRBJ2-1; TRBD2 is a possible D gene (5 bases). The ends were cut back, 1 base at V and 0 bases at J, with 10 bases in the middle. The CDR3 has 15 residues. Germline loops: CDR1 SQVTM, CDR2 ANQGSEA. CDR3 sequence reads: CSVEGGSDSYNEQFF. Written as DNA, the CDR3 is TGCAGCGTTGAAGGAGGGTCAGACTCCTACAATGAGCAGTTCTTC.

V usage is TRBV28 and J usage is TRBJ1-1, with D perhaps matching TRBD1 (6 bases). The CDR3 has 14 amino acids. Trimming took off 3 bases at V and 1 base at J, with 9 bases between the two ends. Germline values: CDR1 MDHEN, CDR2 SYDVKM. The CDR3 DNA reads TGTGCCAGCAGTTTGGGGGGGCAGAACACTGAAGCTTTCTTT. The encoded protein is CASSLGGQNTEAFF.

This clone was found once. Written as DNA, the CDR3 is TGTGCCAGCAGCCCCGGTTATGAAAAACTGTTTTTT. This gives the protein CASSPGYEKLFF. V usage is TRBV7-9 and J usage is TRBJ1-4; D is unresolved. Trimming removed 5 bases at V and 6 bases at J, with 7 bases between. This CDR3 is built from 12 residues. Germline V lookup: CDR1 SEHNR, CDR2 FQNEAQ (reference sequence).

About this clone: One end of the junction varies from germline; a read error may be responsible. The gene calls are TRBV7-9 and TRBJ1-1; no reliable D call. Germline-derived CDR1 and CDR2 are SEHNR and FQNEAQ (reference sequence). This CDR3 has 12 amino acids. CDR3 protein: CSSSLLQLEAFF. The CDR3 DNA follows: TGTTCCAGCAGCTTACTACAGCTTGAAGCTTTCTTT.

This clone has just one count. The V gene is TRBV5-1, the J gene TRBJ1-2, with D perhaps TRBD1 (6 bases). Germline lookup yields CDR1 SGHRS and CDR2 YFSETQ. The CDR3 has 14 amino acids. V dropped 4 bases and J dropped 4 bases, with 14 bases sitting between them. The CDR3 bases are TGCGCCAGCAGCGCCCTACAGGGTGGCTATGGCTACACCTTC. This translates into CASSALQGGYGYTF.

This chain joins TRBV27 and TRBJ2-2, with D tentatively TRBD1 (5 bases). V shed 6 bases and J shed 13 bases, with 18 bases lying between them. This CDR3 comprises 13 residues. Germline V lookup: CDR1 MNHEY, CDR2 SMNVEV (reference sequence). The CDR3: CASSSQGPVRLFF. In DNA form, the CDR3 reads TGTGCCAGCAGCAGCCAGGGCCCCGTTCGGCTGTTTTTT.

The CDR3 here is CASSLILAGSTGELFF. The CDR3 nucleotides read TGTGCCAGTAGTCTGATACTAGCGGGATCCACCGGGGAGCTGTTTTTT. The chain employs TRBV19 and TRBJ2-2, with TRBD2 identical over 10 bases. Germline V gives CDR1 LNHDA, CDR2 SQIVND (reference sequence). The CDR3 has 16 amino acids. Trimming removed 5 bases from V and 4 bases from J; junction bases left unmatched: 7.

As to this clone: An end of the junction differs from the germline gene, which may be a read error. The chain links TRBV7-9 to TRBJ2-1, with D perhaps TRBD2 (5 bases). From germline, CDR1 is SEHNR and CDR2 FQNEAQ (reference sequence). The CDR3 consists of 15 residues. This chain's CDR3 is CASSLGLAAYNGQFF. In DNA, the CDR3 is TGTGCCAGCAGCTTAGGGCTAGCCGCCTACAATGGGCAGTTCTTC.

This clone was counted once. V usage is TRBV6-5 and J usage is TRBJ2-1; 9 positions match TRBD2. CDR1 MNHEY and CDR2 SVGAGI come from the germline V gene. There are 14 residues in the CDR3. J gave up 10 bases and V 2 bases, and 6 bases lay outside the gene matches. The CDR3 protein is CASSYTGTSREQFF. CDR3 coding DNA: TGTGCCAGCAGTTACACCGGGACTAGCAGGGAGCAGTTCTTC.

This chain connects TRBV6-6 to TRBJ1-5, with TRBD1 matching 8 bases. Germline CDR1 and CDR2: MNHNY and SVGAGI (reference sequence). The CDR3 extends over 16 amino acids. The V and J ends lost 6 bases and 4 bases, in that order; junction bases with no gene match: 11. CDR3 residues: CASSVPGGEGNQPQHF. The CDR3 bases are TGTGCCAGCAGCGTGCCAGGGGGCGAGGGGAATCAGCCCCAGCATTTT.

The chain has TRBV9 and TRBJ2-7; 9 bases match TRBD1. Trimming removed 3 bases from V and 5 bases from J; junction bases left unmatched: 21. Germline loops: CDR1 SGDLS, CDR2 YYNGEE. The CDR3 totals 19 residues. DNA of the CDR3: TGTGCCAGCAGCGCCCTAAACCAACCTACATGGGACAGGGACCACGAGCAGTACTTC. Translated, it gives CASSALNQPTWDRDHEQYF.

The CDR3 protein is CASSESTSGAYEQYF. Here the CDR3 DNA reads TGTGCCAGCAGTGAAAGCACTAGCGGGGCTTACGAGCAGTACTTC. V gene TRBV28 combines with J gene TRBJ2-7, with 10 nucleotides matching TRBD2. The V and J ends lost 5 bases and 4 bases, in that order; junction bases with no gene match: 8. The germline V gene encodes CDR1 MDHEN and CDR2 SYDVKM. The CDR3 loop spans 15 amino acids.

The count of this clone is one. This chain links TRBV11-2 with TRBJ2-5; 8 bases align to TRBD1. The CDR3 is made up of 17 amino acids. Germline V gene data show CDR1 as SGHAT and CDR2 as FQNNGV. V was pared by 4 bases and J by 4 bases, with 14 bases of the junction left unmatched. The CDR3 bases are TGTGCCAGCAGCTCATATTCTCCGACAGGGGTGGTAGAGACCCAGTACTTC. This gives the protein CASSSYSPTGVVETQYF.

The chain carries TRBV28 and TRBJ1-6; D may be TRBD1 (5 bases). The germline V gene has CDR1 MDHEN and CDR2 SYDVKM. This CDR3 comprises 15 residues. The germline V and J ends were trimmed by 6 bases and 5 bases, with 14 bases remaining between them. The CDR3, as DNA: TGTGCCAGCAGCGTCGGACAAACAGATAATTCACCCCTCCACTTT. Amino acid sequence: CASSVGQTDNSPLHF.

The chain combines TRBV7-8 with TRBJ2-7, with TRBD1 identical over 7 bases. This CDR3 contains 15 residues. V was pared by 9 bases and J by 2 bases, with 13 bases of the junction left unmatched. The germline gives CDR1 SGHVS, CDR2 FQNEAQ. The CDR3 spells CASRSTGVKPYEQYF. In nucleotides, the CDR3 is TGTGCCAGTCGTAGTACAGGGGTCAAACCCTACGAGCAGTACTTC.